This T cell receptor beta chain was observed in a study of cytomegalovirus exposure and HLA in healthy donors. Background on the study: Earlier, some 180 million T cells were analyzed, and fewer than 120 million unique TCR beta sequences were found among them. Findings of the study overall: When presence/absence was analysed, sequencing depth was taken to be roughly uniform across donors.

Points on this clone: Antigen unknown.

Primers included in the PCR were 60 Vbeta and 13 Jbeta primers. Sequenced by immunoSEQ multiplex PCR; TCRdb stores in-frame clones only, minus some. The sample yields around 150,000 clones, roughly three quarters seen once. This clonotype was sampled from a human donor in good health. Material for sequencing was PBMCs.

Here the CDR3 reads CASRGGETQYF. CDR3 in DNA: TGTGCCAGCAGGGGGGGGGAGACCCAGTACTTC. V is TRBV5-6 and J is TRBJ2-5, with 7 bases aligning to TRBD2. The J segment lost 5 bases and the V segment lost 5 bases, leaving 0 bases of the junction unmatched. This CDR3 has 11 amino acids. CDR1 and CDR2 (germline): SGHDT, YYEEEE.